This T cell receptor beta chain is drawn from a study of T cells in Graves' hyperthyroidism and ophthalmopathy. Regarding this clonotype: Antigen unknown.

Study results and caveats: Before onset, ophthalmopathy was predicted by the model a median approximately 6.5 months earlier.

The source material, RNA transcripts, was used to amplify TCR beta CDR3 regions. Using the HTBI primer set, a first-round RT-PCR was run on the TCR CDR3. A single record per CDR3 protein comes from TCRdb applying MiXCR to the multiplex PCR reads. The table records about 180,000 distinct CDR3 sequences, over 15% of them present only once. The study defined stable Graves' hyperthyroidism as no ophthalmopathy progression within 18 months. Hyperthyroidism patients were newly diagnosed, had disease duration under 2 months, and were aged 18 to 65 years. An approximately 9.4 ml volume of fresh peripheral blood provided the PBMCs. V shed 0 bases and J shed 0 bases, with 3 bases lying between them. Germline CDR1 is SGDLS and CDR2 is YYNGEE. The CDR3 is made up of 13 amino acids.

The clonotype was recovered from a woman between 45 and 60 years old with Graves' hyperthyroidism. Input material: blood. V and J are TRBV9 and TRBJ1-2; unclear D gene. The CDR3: CASSVVPNYGYTF. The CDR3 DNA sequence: TGTGCCAGCAGCGTAGTTCCTAACTATGGCTACACCTTC.